These T cell receptor beta chains were read from a single sample in a study of blood T cell repertoires in COVID-19. Measured with immunoSEQ multiplex PCR; TCRdb has only the in-frame clones, and not every one. In the table there are more than 90,000 clones, over 80% of which are singletons. Sequencing used peripheral blood. The origin of the receptors is a woman in her 70s with acute or convalescent COVID-19. The CDR3 runs from the conserved cysteine through the conserved F or W. Fields, in order: J gene, D gene, V gene, clone size, CDR3 protein, CDR3 DNA. The D gene is left open where the match is weak. The listing skips clone size in some rows; elsewhere it reads once, few, many or a size class.

TRBJ2-5,-,TRBV21-1,-,CATPGVVAETQYF,TGTGCCACCCCAGGGGTAGTAGCAGAGACCCAGTACTTC
TRBJ2-7,TRBD2,TRBV19,-,CASSILGGGTTNEQYF,TGTGCCAGTAGTATATTAGGCGGGGGGACCACCAACGAGCAGTACTTC
TRBJ2-1,TRBD2,TRBV7-9,-,CASSLAGGRKVEQFF,TGTGCCAGCAGCTTAGCGGGCGGGAGAAAGGTTGAGCAGTTCTTC
TRBJ1-1,-,TRBV19,-,CASSMSGMSTEAFF,TGTGCCAGTAGTATGTCAGGGATGAGCACTGAAGCTTTCTTT
TRBJ1-1,TRBD1,TRBV6-5,-,CASSYSMTGGNTEAFF,TGTGCCAGCAGTTACTCAATGACAGGGGGAAACACTGAAGCTTTCTTT
TRBJ2-3,TRBD2,TRBV4-1,-,CASSQASGPAGIDTQYF,TGCGCCAGCAGCCAAGCCTCCGGTCCAGCGGGAATAGATACGCAGTATTTT
TRBJ1-1,TRBD1,TRBV4-1,few,CASSQDWTGAGTEAFF,TGCGCCAGCAGCCAAGATTGGACAGGCGCGGGGACTGAAGCTTTCTTT
TRBJ2-3,-,TRBV18,-,CASSPGHLVDTQYF,TGTGCCAGCTCACCGGGACATCTCGTAGATACGCAGTATTTT
TRBJ2-7,TRBD1,TRBV9,-,CASSFDTGVPSYEQYF,TGTGCCAGCAGCTTCGACACAGGGGTCCCCTCCTACGAGCAGTACTTC
TRBJ2-3,TRBD1,TRBV7-9,-,CASSFGTEQYF,TGTGCCAGCAGCTTTGGGACAGAACAGTATTTT
TRBJ1-1,-,TRBV6-5,-,CASRSQGGYTEAFF,TGTGCCAGCAGGTCACAGGGAGGGTACACTGAAGCTTTCTTT
TRBJ1-1,TRBD1,TRBV6-5,-,CASSYRVTGGRTEAFF,TGTGCCAGCAGTTACCGAGTGACAGGGGGCCGTACTGAAGCTTTCTTT
TRBJ2-2,TRBD2,TRBV5-1,-,CASSREREGHTGELFF,TGCGCCAGCAGCCGAGAGCGGGAGGGACACACCGGGGAGCTGTTTTTT
TRBJ1-1,TRBD1,TRBV2,-,CASSERDRATSEAFF,TGTGCCAGCAGCGAGCGGGACAGGGCTACGAGTGAAGCTTTCTTT
TRBJ2-2,-,TRBV11-3,-,CASSPPVGRNTGELFF,TGTGCCAGCAGCCCCCCTGTGGGCCGGAACACCGGGGAGCTGTTTTTT
TRBJ1-1,-,TRBV4-2,-,CASSHPKGFEAFF,TGTGCCAGCAGCCATCCCAAGGGGTTTGAAGCTTTCTTT
TRBJ2-6,-,TRBV11-2,-,CASSSRSGSGANVLTF,TGTGCCAGCAGCTCTCGCAGCGGGTCAGGGGCCAACGTCCTGACTTTC
TRBJ2-5,-,TRBV19,-,CASSPTFIETQYF,TGTGCCAGTAGCCCGACATTCATAGAGACCCAGTACTTC
TRBJ1-1,-,TRBV4-1,-,CASSPKEGGTEAFF,TGCGCCAGCAGCCCCAAGGAGGGAGGCACTGAAGCTTTCTTT
TRBJ2-1,TRBD2,TRBV19,-,CASSIQASGGGEQFF,TGTGCCAGTAGTATACAGGCTAGCGGGGGGGGTGAGCAGTTCTTC
TRBJ1-1,TRBD1,TRBV18,-,CASSPSDRVTEAFF,TGTGCCAGCTCACCATCGGACAGGGTGACTGAAGCTTTCTTT
TRBJ1-4,-,TRBV5-5,-,CASNRDGSTNEKLFF,TGTGCCAGCAACAGGGACGGCTCAACTAATGAAAAACTGTTTTTT